A selection of T cell receptor beta chains follows, all from one sample in a study of Graves' ophthalmopathy and Graves' hyperthyroidism. TCRdb used MiXCR to reprocess the multiplex PCR reads, holding one entry per CDR3 protein. The sample carries roughly 220,000 distinct CDR3 sequences, 40% to 50% recorded once. The sample taken for sequencing was peripheral blood. The receptors here all came from an adult man with Graves' ophthalmopathy. CDR3s include the opening cysteine and the closing phenylalanine or tryptophan. Each record gives: D gene, J gene, clone size, V gene, CDR3 DNA, CDR3 protein. A D gene is named only where the DNA matches it firmly. Size values are once, few and many counts, or a class for expanded clones, and some rows have none.

-	TRBJ1-2	once	TRBV12-3/TRBV12-4	TGTGCCAGCAACCCTATGGGCCGACAGTATGGCTACACCTTC	CASNPMGRQYGYTF
TRBD1	TRBJ2-7	few	TRBV6-5	TGTGCCAGCAGATCGGGACAGGGGGCCGAGCAGTACTTC	CASRSGQGAEQYF
TRBD1	TRBJ2-2	-	TRBV7-9	TGTGCCTGCAGCTTGACCGGGACAGGGTCCGGGGAGCTGTTTTTT	CACSLTGTGSGELFF
TRBD1	TRBJ1-2	-	TRBV7-2	TGTGCCAGCAGTTACCACGCCGGGACAGGGGGCTTCTATGGCTACACCTTC	CASSYHAGTGGFYGYTF
-	TRBJ1-1	-	TRBV12-5	TGTGCTAGTGGTCCAAACAGGAACACTGAAGCTTTCTTT	CASGPNRNTEAFF
-	TRBJ1-3	-	TRBV29-1	TGCAGCGTTGAAGATGGGGGGGGACACACCATATATTTT	CSVEDGGGHTIYF
TRBD2	TRBJ2-7	-	TRBV29-1	TGCAGCGTTACTAGCGGGGAAGCCTACGAGCAGTACTTC	CSVTSGEAYEQYF
-	TRBJ2-2	-	TRBV10-3	TGTGCTACGGGCGGGACCACCGGGGAGCTGTTTTTT	CATGGTTGELFF
TRBD2	TRBJ2-7	-	TRBV12-3/TRBV12-4	TGTGCCAGTTCTAGGACTAGCGGACCCTACGAGCAGTATTTC	CASSRTSGPYEQYF
-	TRBJ2-2	-	TRBV4-3	TGCGCCAGCAGCCCGACTTCGAACACCGGGGAGCTGTTTTTT	CASSPTSNTGELFF
-	TRBJ2-6	few	TRBV6-5	TGTGCCGCCTGGTCAGGGGCCAACGTCCTGACTTTC	CAAWSGANVLTF
-	TRBJ2-5	many	TRBV29-1	TGCAGCGGAAAGCGGCAAGAGACCCAGTACTTC	CSGKRQETQYF
-	TRBJ2-5	-	TRBV7-9	TGTGCCAGCAGCTCGATGACAGGGACCCAGTACTTC	CASSSMTGTQYF
-	TRBJ1-6	few	TRBV20-1	TGCAGTGCTAGGGCCGGGAACTATAATTCACCCCTCCACTTT	CSARAGNYNSPLHF
TRBD2	TRBJ2-6	-	TRBV9	TGTGCCAGCAGCGCAACCCTCGGGGAGGGAATCCGCTCTGGGGCCAACGTCCTGACTTTC	CASSATLGEGIRSGANVLTF
TRBD1	TRBJ1-1	many	TRBV10-3	TGTGCCAGCAGTATGACAGGGGGATCTGAAGCTTTCTTT	CASSMTGGSEAFF
TRBD2	TRBJ2-7	-	TRBV5-1	TGCGCCAGCAGCTCATTCGGCGGCAGCGGGGGGGCGTACGAGCAGTACTTC	CASSSFGGSGGAYEQYF
-	TRBJ1-5	-	TRBV6-2/TRBV6-3	TGTGCCAGCACCCCCCGGGGAAGGGGCAATAATCAGCCCCAGCATTTT	CASTPRGRGNNQPQHF
-	TRBJ1-6	many	TRBV4-1	TGCGCCAGCAGCCAGCAGGGAGGAAATTCACCCCTCCACTTT	CASSQQGGNSPLHF
-	TRBJ2-7	-	TRBV19	TGTGCCAGTAGTAAGTCTCTTTCCTACGAGCAGTACTTC	CASSKSLSYEQYF
-	TRBJ2-7	-	TRBV3-1	TGTGCCAGCAGCCACCGGGGGAGGTACGAGCAGTACTTC	CASSHRGRYEQYF
-	TRBJ1-1	-	TRBV20-1	TGCAGTGCTAGAGCCTCAAACTTGAGCACTGAAGCTTTCTTT	CSARASNLSTEAFF
TRBD2	TRBJ2-5	-	TRBV7-8	TGTGCCAGCGCCCCCAACCCCACGGGGGGGCAAGAGACCCAGTACTTC	CASAPNPTGGQETQYF
TRBD1	TRBJ1-5	-	TRBV2	TGTGCCAGCAGTGAGACAGGGATGAATCAGCCCCAGCATTTT	CASSETGMNQPQHF
-	TRBJ1-1	-	TRBV29-1	TGCAGCGTTACCGGGACCAACTCAGCTTTCTTT	CSVTGTNSAFF
-	TRBJ2-7	many	TRBV10-3	TGTGCCATCAGTGAGTCGGGCTTGTTCCACGAGCAGTACTTC	CAISESGLFHEQYF
-	TRBJ1-1	-	TRBV7-9	TGTGCCAGCAGGCATGGACAGTTGAACACTGAAGCTTTCTTT	CASRHGQLNTEAFF
-	TRBJ2-1	-	TRBV4-1	TGCGCCAGCAGCCCCGGGGATGAGCAGTTCTTC	CASSPGDEQFF
TRBD1	TRBJ2-7	few	TRBV7-9	TGTGCCAGCAGCTCCCTCCGGGACAGAAACTCCTACGAGCAGTACTTC	CASSSLRDRNSYEQYF
TRBD1	TRBJ1-2	many	TRBV29-1	TGCAGCGTCAGTGACAGGGTAGTCGGCTACACCTTC	CSVSDRVVGYTF
-	TRBJ1-4	few	TRBV25-1	TGTGCCAGCAGTACGGAGGAGCCTACAACTCAGAATGAAAAACTGTTTTTT	CASSTEEPTTQNEKLFF
TRBD2	TRBJ2-5	-	TRBV20-1	TGCAGTGCGACCCCCTCCCGACTAGCATCGGAGACCCAGTACTTC	CSATPSRLASETQYF
-	TRBJ2-7	once	TRBV20-1	TGCAGTGCTACTGGGGGAGCTTCCTCCTACGAGCAGTACTTC	CSATGGASSYEQYF
-	TRBJ1-2	-	TRBV29-1	TGCAGCGTTGAAAAGCCCCAAGGGGGCTACACCTTC	CSVEKPQGGYTF
TRBD2	TRBJ2-7	once	TRBV24-1	TGTGCCACCAGTGATTGGACTAGCGGGAACGAGCAGTACTTC	CATSDWTSGNEQYF
TRBD1	TRBJ1-6	few	TRBV9	TGTGCCAGCAGCCAGGGGACAGGGCATTCACCCCTCCACTTT	CASSQGTGHSPLHF
-	TRBJ1-4	many	TRBV7-9	TGTGCCAGCAGACAGAGCGAAAAACTGTTTTTT	CASRQSEKLFF
-	TRBJ1-2	-	TRBV20-1	TGCAGTGCTAGTGGGCAGGGAAGTTTAAGCGGTGGCTACACCTTC	CSASGQGSLSGGYTF
TRBD1	TRBJ2-5	-	TRBV7-2	TGTGCCAGCAGCTTAACGGGTTTGACAGGGGGCGCAGAGACCCAGTACTTC	CASSLTGLTGGAETQYF
-	TRBJ2-3	-	TRBV7-3	TGTGCCAGCAGCTGGCGGGGACAGTTCGGGACAGATACGCAGTATTTT	CASSWRGQFGTDTQYF
TRBD1	TRBJ2-7	-	TRBV5-4	TGCGCCAGCAGCCATAACGTGGGACAGAGCTCCTACGAGCAGTACTTC	CASSHNVGQSSYEQYF
TRBD1	TRBJ2-7	few	TRBV7-3	TGTGCCAGCAGCTTAACGGGACAGGGGACCGACGAGCAGTACTTC	CASSLTGQGTDEQYF
-	TRBJ1-2	many	TRBV29-1	TGCAGCGTTGAGGGGAACAGCCATGGCTACACCTTC	CSVEGNSHGYTF
-	TRBJ2-1	-	TRBV7-4	TGTGCCAGCAGCTTAGCGGACACAGGGTCCTACAATGAGCAGTTCTTC	CASSLADTGSYNEQFF
-	TRBJ1-2	-	TRBV6-5	TGTGCCAGCAGTTTCTCCAACGCAAACTATGGCTACACCTTC	CASSFSNANYGYTF
TRBD1	TRBJ1-5	few	TRBV2	TGTGCCAGCAGTTACAGGGGGTTTAGTCAGCCCCAGCATTTT	CASSYRGFSQPQHF
TRBD1	TRBJ2-7	few	TRBV29-1	TGCAGCGTTAGACAGGGTCCGGACTACGAGCAGTACTTC	CSVRQGPDYEQYF
-	TRBJ1-5	few	TRBV29-1	TGCAGCGTTACGCTTGGACTCTCCAATCAGCCCCAGCATTTT	CSVTLGLSNQPQHF
-	TRBJ1-1	few	TRBV20-1	TGCAGTGCTAGAAGTCAGAAAACTCAAATGAACACTGAAGCTTTCTTT	CSARSQKTQMNTEAFF